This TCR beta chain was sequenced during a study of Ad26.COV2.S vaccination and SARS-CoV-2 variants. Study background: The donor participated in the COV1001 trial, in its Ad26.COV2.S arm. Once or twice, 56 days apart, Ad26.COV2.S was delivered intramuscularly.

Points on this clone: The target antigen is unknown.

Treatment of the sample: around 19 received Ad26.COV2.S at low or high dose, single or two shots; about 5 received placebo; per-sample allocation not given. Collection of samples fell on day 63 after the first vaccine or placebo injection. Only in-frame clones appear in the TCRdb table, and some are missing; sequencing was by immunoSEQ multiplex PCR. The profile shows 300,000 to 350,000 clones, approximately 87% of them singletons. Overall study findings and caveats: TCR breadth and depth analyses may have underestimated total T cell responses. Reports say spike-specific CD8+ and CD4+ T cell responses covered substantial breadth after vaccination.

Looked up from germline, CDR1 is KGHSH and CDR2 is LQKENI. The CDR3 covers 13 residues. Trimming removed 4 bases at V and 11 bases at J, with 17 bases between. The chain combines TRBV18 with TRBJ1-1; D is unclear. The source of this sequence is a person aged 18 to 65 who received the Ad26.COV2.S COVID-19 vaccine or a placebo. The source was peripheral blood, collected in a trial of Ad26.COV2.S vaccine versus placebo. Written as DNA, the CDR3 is TGTGCCAGCTCACACTTAGTCGACAATCTGGCTTTCTTT. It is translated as CASSHLVDNLAFF.